The 21 T cell receptor beta chains reported below all come from one sample, sequenced in a study of blood T cell repertoires in COVID-19. Sequencing was performed with immunoSEQ multiplex PCR; in TCRdb, only in-frame clones are kept and a portion is missing. The repertoire has about 220,000 clones, around 83% of them found once; the top ten carry roughly 8.7%. Sequencing was performed on peripheral blood. The origin of the receptors is a man over 45 with active or convalescent COVID-19.

The chain recombines TRBV18 with TRBJ1-6, with D uncertain. Between the trimmed V and J ends, which lost 3 bases and 8 bases, there was a span of 8 bases. CDR1 and CDR2 from the germline V gene are KGHSH and LQKENI. There are 13 residues in the CDR3. For the CDR3, the DNA is TGTGCCAGCTCACCTGGGGAGTATTCACCCCTCCACTTT. Protein sequence: CASSPGEYSPLHF.

V and J are TRBV27 and TRBJ1-1; no reliable D call. Trimming shortened V by 2 bases and J by 2 bases, and 9 bases separated the two germline ends. The CDR3 contains 14 residues. Looked up from germline, CDR1 is MNHEY and CDR2 is SMNVEV (reference sequence). The CDR3 loop is CASSLQRTNTEAFF. The CDR3 DNA follows: TGTGCCAGCAGTTTACAGCGAACCAACACTGAAGCTTTCTTT.

The V gene is TRBV29-1, the J gene TRBJ2-2; D is perhaps TRBD1 (6 bases). CDR3 length equals 14 residues. Germline V lookup: CDR1 SQVTM, CDR2 ANQGSEA. The V and J ends lost 8 bases and 0 bases respectively, with 13 bases between them. In nucleotides, the CDR3 is TGCAGCACCGGACAGAACTCGAACACCGGGGAGCTGTTTTTT. It translates to CSTGQNSNTGELFF.

This clone came up once. The V and J genes are TRBV10-2 and TRBJ1-1; unclear D gene. CDR1 is WSHSY and CDR2 is SAAADI in the germline V gene. The CDR3 contains 13 residues. V was cut by 4 bases and J by 5 bases, with 11 bases left in between. CDR3: CASSAGYGTEAFF. The CDR3 DNA is TGCGCCAGCAGTGCGGGATATGGAACTGAAGCTTTCTTT.

This chain connects TRBV4-1 to TRBJ2-5; TRBD1 might be the D (5 bases). There are 15 residues in the CDR3. The germline V gene has CDR1 MGHRA and CDR2 YSYEKL. V was clipped by 0 bases and J by 4 bases, with 12 bases between them. This CDR3 is CASSQDQGLVETQYF. The CDR3 nucleotides are TGCGCCAGCAGCCAAGATCAGGGTTTGGTAGAGACCCAGTACTTC.

The chain uses TRBV7-2 and TRBJ2-4; 8 positions match TRBD2. This CDR3 region has 16 residues. CDR1 and CDR2 from the germline V gene are SGHTA and FQGNSA. With V trimmed by 5 bases and J by 2 bases, 8 bases remained unmatched. CDR3 sequence: CASSRSGGGTKNIQYF. The CDR3 DNA sequence: TGTGCCAGCAGCCGCAGCGGGGGTGGCACCAAAAACATTCAGTACTTC.

The chain is built from TRBV28 and TRBJ2-3, with D possibly being TRBD2 (5 bases). V shed 6 bases and J shed 2 bases, with 12 bases lying between them. The CDR3 has 14 amino acids. Germline lookup yields CDR1 MDHEN and CDR2 SYDVKM. The CDR3, as DNA: TGTGCCAGCAGGACGGGGTATCCCACAGATACGCAGTATTTT. This translates into CASRTGYPTDTQYF.

CDR3 sequence reads: CASGHIAADTQYF. DNA for the CDR3: TGTGCCAGCGGCCATATTGCTGCAGATACGCAGTATTTT. This chain joins TRBV11-2 and TRBJ2-3; no definite D call. Germline values: CDR1 SGHAT, CDR2 FQNNGV. Between the trimmed V and J ends, which lost 8 bases and 4 bases, there was a span of 13 bases. The CDR3 has 13 residues.

The rearrangement uses TRBV30 and TRBJ1-1; D call uncertain. This CDR3 comprises 11 residues. V lost 3 bases to trimming and J lost 5 bases, with 7 bases between them. Germline V gene sequence: CDR1 GTSNPN, CDR2 SVGIG (reference sequence). The CDR3 DNA follows: TGTGCCTGGAGCCGGTGGACTGAAGCTTTCTTT. As protein: CAWSRWTEAFF.

This clone appeared once. The J gene is TRBJ2-3, the V gene TRBV5-4; D unclear. This CDR3 region has 15 residues. Germline CDR1 and CDR2: SGHNT and YYREEE (reference sequence). V shed 2 bases and J shed 1 base, with 11 bases lying between them. The CDR3 loop reads CASSLQFLGTDTQYF. The CDR3 nucleotides read TGTGCCAGCAGCTTACAGTTTTTAGGCACAGATACGCAGTATTTT.

This chain joins TRBV7-2 and TRBJ2-5, with D perhaps TRBD2 (5 bases). The germline gives CDR1 SGHTA, CDR2 FQGNSA. The length of the CDR3 is 13 residues. V gave up 4 bases and J gave up 2 bases, with 8 bases separating them. CDR3 sequence: CASSYQRQETQYF. The CDR3 bases are TGTGCCAGCAGCTACCAGCGGCAAGAGACCCAGTACTTC.

The chain has TRBV19 and TRBJ1-2; D perhaps matches TRBD1 (6 bases). In germline, CDR1 is LNHDA, CDR2 SQIVND (reference sequence). The CDR3 is made up of 13 amino acids. Trimming shortened V by 3 bases and J by 8 bases, and 13 bases separated the two germline ends. The chain's CDR3 is CASSMIRGHGYTF. CDR3 in DNA: TGTGCCAGTAGTATGATCAGGGGACACGGCTACACCTTC.

The gene calls are TRBV7-2 and TRBJ1-6, with D hard to call. V lost 5 bases, J lost 10 bases, and 21 bases lay in between. Germline-derived CDR1 and CDR2 are SGHTA and FQGNSA. The CDR3 is 16 amino acids. Here the CDR3 reads CASSTDMETFRSPLHF. The CDR3 nucleotides are TGTGCCAGCAGCACAGACATGGAAACCTTTCGATCACCCCTCCACTTT.

This chain connects TRBV18 to TRBJ2-5; D unclear. Trimming left V 0 bases short and J 5 bases short, with 4 bases between. Germline V gives CDR1 KGHSH, CDR2 LQKENI. The CDR3 is 12 amino acids. The chain's CDR3 is CASSPPGETQYF. The CDR3 nucleotides are TGTGCCAGCTCACCACCCGGTGAGACCCAGTACTTC.

The gene calls are TRBV6-5 and TRBJ1-2; a possible D gene is TRBD1 (5 bases). Germline V lookup: CDR1 MNHEY, CDR2 SVGAGI. The CDR3 is 14 amino acids. The V and J ends lost 6 bases and 1 base respectively, with 12 bases between them. CDR3 in DNA: TGTGCCAGCAGGCCCCGACAGATTAACTATGGCTACACCTTC. Translating gives CASRPRQINYGYTF.

The V gene is TRBV18, the J gene TRBJ1-4, with D perhaps matching TRBD1 (6 bases). Per the germline V gene, CDR1 is KGHSH and CDR2 is LQKENI. V shed 4 bases and J shed 7 bases, with 16 bases lying between them. This CDR3 is built from 15 residues. CDR3 protein: CASSQTTGMGEKLFF. CDR3 DNA sequence: TGTGCCAGCTCACAAACCACAGGGATGGGTGAAAAACTGTTTTTT.

This sequence joins TRBV30 and TRBJ2-4, with 9 positions matching TRBD1. This CDR3 region has 12 residues. From germline, CDR1 is GTSNPN and CDR2 SVGIG (reference sequence). Here the CDR3 DNA reads TGTAGCTTTAGGGACAGGGAGGGCATTCAGTACTTC. Amino acid sequence: CSFRDREGIQYF.

The genes are TRBV29-1 and TRBJ2-7, with 11 nucleotides matching TRBD1. The germline CDR1 and CDR2 sequences are SQVTM and ANQGSEA. The CDR3 is made up of 13 amino acids. The J segment lost 6 bases and the V segment lost 5 bases, leaving 6 bases of the junction unmatched. The CDR3 here is CSVSGTGGPEQYF. The CDR3, as DNA: TGCAGCGTTTCCGGGACAGGGGGGCCCGAGCAGTACTTC.

The J gene is TRBJ2-3, the V gene TRBV2, with 9 bases that match TRBD2. The CDR3 consists of 15 residues. Trimming took 6 bases from V and 3 from J; bases not matched to a gene: 7. Germline loops: CDR1 SNHLY, CDR2 FYNNEI. This CDR3 is CASRSLAGLTDTQYF. CDR3 bases: TGTGCCAGCAGGAGCCTAGCGGGATTAACAGATACGCAGTATTTT.

The chain employs TRBV28 and TRBJ1-5; D possibly corresponds to TRBD1 (5 bases). The germline V gene encodes CDR1 MDHEN and CDR2 SYDVKM. V was trimmed by 2 bases and J by 4 bases, leaving 12 bases between them. CDR3 length: 15 residues. The CDR3 is CASSLLQGGNQPQHF. As DNA, the CDR3 is TGTGCCAGCAGTTTACTCCAGGGAGGGAATCAGCCCCAGCATTTT.

The rearrangement joins TRBV13 to TRBJ1-5, with TRBD1 matching over 10 bases. Germline V gene data show CDR1 as PRHDT and CDR2 as FYEKMQ (reference sequence). The CDR3 has 17 amino acids. Trimming at V came to 0 bases and at J to 4 bases, leaving 6 bases not matched to a gene. The CDR3 loop is CASSLGRDRGFNQPQHF. CDR3 DNA sequence: TGTGCCAGCAGCTTAGGGCGGGACAGGGGCTTTAATCAGCCCCAGCATTTT.